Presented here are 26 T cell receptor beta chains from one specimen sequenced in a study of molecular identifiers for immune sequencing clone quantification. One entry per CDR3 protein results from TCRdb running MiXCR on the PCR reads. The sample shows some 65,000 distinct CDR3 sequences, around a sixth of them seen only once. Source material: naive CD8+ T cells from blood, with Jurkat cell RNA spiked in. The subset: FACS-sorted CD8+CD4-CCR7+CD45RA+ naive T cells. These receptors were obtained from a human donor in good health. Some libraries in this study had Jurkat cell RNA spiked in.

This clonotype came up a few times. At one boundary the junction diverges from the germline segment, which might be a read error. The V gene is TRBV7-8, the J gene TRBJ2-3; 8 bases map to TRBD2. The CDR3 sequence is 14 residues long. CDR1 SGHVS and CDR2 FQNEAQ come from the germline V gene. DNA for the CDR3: TGTGCCAGCAGCTCCCTAGCGGGCACAGATACGCAGTACTTT. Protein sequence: CASSSLAGTDTQYF.

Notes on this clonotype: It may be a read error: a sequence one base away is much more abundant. Here the CDR3 DNA reads TGTGCCAGCGGCGTACAGGGGAACACCGGGGAGCTGTTTTTT. Its protein product is CASGVQGNTGELFF. The gene calls are TRBV5-3 and TRBJ2-2; TRBD1 is a possible D gene (6 bases). TRBV5-3 is an open reading frame, and its role is uncertain. The CDR3 has 14 amino acids. Trimming left V 8 bases short and J 1 base short, with 12 bases between.

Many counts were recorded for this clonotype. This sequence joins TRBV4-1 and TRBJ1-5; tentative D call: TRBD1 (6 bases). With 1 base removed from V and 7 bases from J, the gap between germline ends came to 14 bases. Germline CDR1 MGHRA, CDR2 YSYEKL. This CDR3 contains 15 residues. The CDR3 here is CASSQVWGPSQPQHF. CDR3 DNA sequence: TGCGCCAGCAGCCAAGTGTGGGGGCCCTCACAGCCCCAGCATTTT.

The CDR3 here is CASSYASTGGNEQFF. For the CDR3, the DNA is TGCGCCAGCAGCTATGCCTCTACAGGGGGAAATGAGCAGTTCTTC. The rearrangement links TRBV4-1 to TRBJ2-1, with TRBD1 matching 8 bases. The CDR3 is 15 amino acids. V shed 5 bases, J shed 7 bases, and the junction held 10 bases outside the gene matches. CDR1 is MGHRA, CDR2 YSYEKL, per germline.

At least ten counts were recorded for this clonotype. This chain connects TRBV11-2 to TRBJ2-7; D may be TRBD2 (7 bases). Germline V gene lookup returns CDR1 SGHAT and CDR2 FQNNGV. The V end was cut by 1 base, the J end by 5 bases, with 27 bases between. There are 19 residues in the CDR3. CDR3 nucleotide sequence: TGTGCCAGCAGCTTAGGGCCGAAGGGGGGGCTAATGGGCCTCCACGAGCAGTACTTC. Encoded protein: CASSLGPKGGLMGLHEQYF.

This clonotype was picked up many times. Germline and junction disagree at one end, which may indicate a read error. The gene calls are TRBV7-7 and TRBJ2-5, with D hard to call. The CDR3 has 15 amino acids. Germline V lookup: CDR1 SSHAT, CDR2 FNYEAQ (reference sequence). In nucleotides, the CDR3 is TGTGCTAGCAGCTTGCGACAAGCCAGCCAAGAGACCCAGTACTTC. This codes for CASSLRQASQETQYF.

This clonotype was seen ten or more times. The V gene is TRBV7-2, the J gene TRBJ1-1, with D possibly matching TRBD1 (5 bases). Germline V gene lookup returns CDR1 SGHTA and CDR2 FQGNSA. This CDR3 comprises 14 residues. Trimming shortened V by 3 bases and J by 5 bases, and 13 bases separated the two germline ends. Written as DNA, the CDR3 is TGTGCCAGCAGCTTTGGGGGATCGGCAACTGAAGCTTTCTTT. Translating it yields CASSFGGSATEAFF.

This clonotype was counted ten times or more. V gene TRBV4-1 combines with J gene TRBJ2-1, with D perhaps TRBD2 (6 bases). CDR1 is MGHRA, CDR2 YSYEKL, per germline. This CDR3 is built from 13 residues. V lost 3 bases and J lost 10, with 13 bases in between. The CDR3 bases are TGCGCCAGCAGCCAGGCTTTGCGGGACGAGCAGTTCTTC. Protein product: CASSQALRDEQFF.

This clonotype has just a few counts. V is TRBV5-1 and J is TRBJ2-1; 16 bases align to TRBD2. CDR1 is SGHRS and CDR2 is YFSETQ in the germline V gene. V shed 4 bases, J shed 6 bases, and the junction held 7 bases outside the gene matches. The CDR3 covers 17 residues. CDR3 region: CASSKGLAGGPGNEQFF. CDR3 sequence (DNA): TGCGCCAGCAGCAAGGGACTAGCGGGAGGGCCGGGCAATGAGCAGTTCTTC.

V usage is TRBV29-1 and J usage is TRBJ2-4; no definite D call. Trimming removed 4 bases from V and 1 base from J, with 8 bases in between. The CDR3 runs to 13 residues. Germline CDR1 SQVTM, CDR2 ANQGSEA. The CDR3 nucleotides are TGCAGCGTTGCAACCGAGGCCAAAAACATTCAGTACTTC. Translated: CSVATEAKNIQYF.

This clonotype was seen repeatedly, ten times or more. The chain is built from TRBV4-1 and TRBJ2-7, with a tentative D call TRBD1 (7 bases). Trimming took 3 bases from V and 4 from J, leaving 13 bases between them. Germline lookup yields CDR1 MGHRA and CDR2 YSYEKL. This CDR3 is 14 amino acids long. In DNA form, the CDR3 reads TGCGCCAGCAGCCACAGGGGGGCGGGATACGAGCAGTACTTC. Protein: CASSHRGAGYEQYF.

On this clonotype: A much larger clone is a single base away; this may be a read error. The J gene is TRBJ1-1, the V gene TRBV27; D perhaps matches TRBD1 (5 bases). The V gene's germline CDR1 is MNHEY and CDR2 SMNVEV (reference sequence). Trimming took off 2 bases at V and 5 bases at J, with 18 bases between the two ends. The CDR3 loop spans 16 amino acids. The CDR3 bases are TGTGCCAGCAGTTTAAGGGGCCTGCAGGGAGGAACTGAAGCTTTCTTT. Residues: CASSLRGLQGGTEAFF.

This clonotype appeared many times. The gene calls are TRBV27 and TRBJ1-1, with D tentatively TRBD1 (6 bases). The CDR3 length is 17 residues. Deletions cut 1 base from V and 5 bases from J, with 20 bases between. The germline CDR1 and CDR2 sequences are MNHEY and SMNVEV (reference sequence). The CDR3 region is CASSLFPGGGLRTEAFF. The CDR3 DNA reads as TGTGCCAGCAGTTTATTCCCGGGGGGCGGCTTAAGGACTGAAGCTTTCTTT.

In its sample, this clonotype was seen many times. The CDR3 loop is CASIPQGEKLSYEQYF. CDR3 DNA: TGTGCCAGCATCCCTCAGGGAGAAAAGCTCTCCTACGAGCAGTACTTC. The chain combines TRBV6-5 with TRBJ2-7; D is tentatively TRBD1 or TRBD2 (5 bases each). Trimming shortened V by 7 bases and J by 0 bases, and 19 bases separated the two germline ends. The CDR3 consists of 16 residues. Germline V gene sequence: CDR1 MNHEY, CDR2 SVGAGI.

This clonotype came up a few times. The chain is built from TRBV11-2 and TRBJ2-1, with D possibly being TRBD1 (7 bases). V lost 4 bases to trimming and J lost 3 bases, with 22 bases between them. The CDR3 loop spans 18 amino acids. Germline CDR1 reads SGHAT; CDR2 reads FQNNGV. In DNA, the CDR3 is TGTGCCAGCAGCTCCCCGTTGACGGAGGGGGCTAACTACAATGAGCAGTTCTTC. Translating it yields CASSSPLTEGANYNEQFF.

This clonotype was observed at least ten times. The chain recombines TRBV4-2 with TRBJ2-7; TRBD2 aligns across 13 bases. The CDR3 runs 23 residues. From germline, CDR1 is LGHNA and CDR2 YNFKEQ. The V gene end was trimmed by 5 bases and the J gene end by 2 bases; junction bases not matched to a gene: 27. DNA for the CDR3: TGTGCCAGCAGCTCCCTCAATCTCCCTCGGGGACTAGCGGGACGCACCCTAGCCTACGAGCAGTACTTC. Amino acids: CASSSLNLPRGLAGRTLAYEQYF.

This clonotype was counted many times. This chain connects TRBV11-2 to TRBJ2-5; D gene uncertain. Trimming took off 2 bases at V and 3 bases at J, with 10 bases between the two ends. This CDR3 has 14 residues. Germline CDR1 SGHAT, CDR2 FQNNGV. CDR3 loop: CASSLFGPEETQYF. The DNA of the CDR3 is TGTGCCAGCAGCTTATTTGGACCCGAAGAGACCCAGTACTTC.

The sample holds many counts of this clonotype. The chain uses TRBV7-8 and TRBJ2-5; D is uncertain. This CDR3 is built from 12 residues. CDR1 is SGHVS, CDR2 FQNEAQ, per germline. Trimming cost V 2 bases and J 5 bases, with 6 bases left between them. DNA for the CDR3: TGTGCCAGCAGCTTAAGGGCGGAGACCCAGTACTTC. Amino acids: CASSLRAETQYF.

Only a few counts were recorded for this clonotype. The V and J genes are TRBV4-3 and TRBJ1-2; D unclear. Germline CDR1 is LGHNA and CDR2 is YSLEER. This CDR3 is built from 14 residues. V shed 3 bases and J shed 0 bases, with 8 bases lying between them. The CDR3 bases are TGCGCCAGCAGCCAGGAGACGGCTAACTATGGCTACACCTTC. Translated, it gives CASSQETANYGYTF.

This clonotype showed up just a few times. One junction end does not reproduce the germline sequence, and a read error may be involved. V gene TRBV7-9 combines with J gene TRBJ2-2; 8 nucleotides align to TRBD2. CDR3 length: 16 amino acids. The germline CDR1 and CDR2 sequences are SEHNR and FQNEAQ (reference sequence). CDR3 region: CASSSPGTRVTGEPFF. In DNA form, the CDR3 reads TGTGCCAGCAGCTCCCCCGGGACTAGGGTCACCGGGGAGCCGTTTTTT.

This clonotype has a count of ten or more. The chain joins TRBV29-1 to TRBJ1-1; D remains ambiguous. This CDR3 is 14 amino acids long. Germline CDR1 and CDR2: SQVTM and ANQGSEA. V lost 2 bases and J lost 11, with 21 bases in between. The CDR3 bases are TGCAGCGTTGAAATACTGGGATCCAGCGAGTATGCTTTCTTT. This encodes CSVEILGSSEYAFF. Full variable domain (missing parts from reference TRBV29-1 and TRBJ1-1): SAVISQKPSRDICQRGTSLTIQCQVDSQVTMMFWYRQQPGQSLTLIATANQGSEATYESGFVIDKFPISRPNLTFSTLTVSNMSPEDSSIYLCSVEILGSSEYAFFGQGTRLTVV.

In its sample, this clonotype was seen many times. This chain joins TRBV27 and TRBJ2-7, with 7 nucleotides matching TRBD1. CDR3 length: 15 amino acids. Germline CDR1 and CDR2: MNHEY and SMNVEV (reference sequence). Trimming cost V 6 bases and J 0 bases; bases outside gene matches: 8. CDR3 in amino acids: CASSPLGQNSYEQYF. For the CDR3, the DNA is TGTGCCAGCAGCCCTTTGGGACAGAACTCCTACGAGCAGTACTTC.

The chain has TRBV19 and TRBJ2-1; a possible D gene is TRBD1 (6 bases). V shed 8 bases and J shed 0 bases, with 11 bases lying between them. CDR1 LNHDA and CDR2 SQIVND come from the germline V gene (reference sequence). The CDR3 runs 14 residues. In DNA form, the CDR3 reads TGTGCCAGTTCCCAGGGGAGCTCCTACAATGAGCAGTTCTTC. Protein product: CASSQGSSYNEQFF.

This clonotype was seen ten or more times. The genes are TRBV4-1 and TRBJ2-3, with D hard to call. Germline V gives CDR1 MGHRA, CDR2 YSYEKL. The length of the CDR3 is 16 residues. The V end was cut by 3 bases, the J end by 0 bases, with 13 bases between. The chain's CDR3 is CASSHSARASTDTQYF. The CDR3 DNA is TGCGCCAGCAGCCATAGTGCCCGGGCTAGCACAGATACGCAGTATTTT.

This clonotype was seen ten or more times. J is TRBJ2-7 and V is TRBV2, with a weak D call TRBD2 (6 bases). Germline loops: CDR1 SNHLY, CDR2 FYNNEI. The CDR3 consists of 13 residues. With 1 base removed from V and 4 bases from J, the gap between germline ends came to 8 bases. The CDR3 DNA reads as TGTGCCAGCAGTGAAGTGCGGGGTTACGAGCAGTACTTC. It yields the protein CASSEVRGYEQYF.

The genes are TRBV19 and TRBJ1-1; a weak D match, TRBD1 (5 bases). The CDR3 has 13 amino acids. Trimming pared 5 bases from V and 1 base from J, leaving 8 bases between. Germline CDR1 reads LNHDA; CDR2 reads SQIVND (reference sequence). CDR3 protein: CASSPQGNTEAFF. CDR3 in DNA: TGTGCCAGTAGTCCCCAGGGGAACACTGAAGCTTTCTTT.